Shown below are 14 T cell receptor beta chains from a single sample sequenced in a study of control samples from healthy donors and cancer patients. This table comes from immunoSEQ multiplex PCR, and its TCRdb copy is limited to in-frame clones, with some not included. The table lists 150,000 or so clones, around 88% of them singletons. Sequencing was performed on blood. The receptor set was obtained from a man between 18 and 35 years old in good health.

This chain connects TRBV15 to TRBJ1-1; TRBD1 agrees at 9 bases. V lost 1 base to trimming and J lost 1 base; unmatched junction nucleotides: 10. Germline V gene sequence: CDR1 LNHNV, CDR2 YYDKDF (reference sequence). The CDR3 totals 18 residues. The CDR3 is CATSRVGQGRSANTEAFF. CDR3 DNA sequence: TGTGCCACCAGCAGAGTAGGACAGGGGAGGTCGGCGAACACTGAAGCTTTCTTT.

Points on this clone: This specimen includes other DNA sequences encoding the same CDR3. J is TRBJ2-5 and V is TRBV7-2; 15 bases are a match to TRBD2. The germline V gene has CDR1 SGHTA and CDR2 FQGNSA. The ends lost 5 bases at V and 2 bases at J; junction bases unmatched: 3. This CDR3 spans 16 amino acids. The CDR3 DNA reads TGTGCCAGCAGCCCCGGACTAGCGGGGGGGCAAGAGACCCAGTACTTC. Translated, it gives CASSPGLAGGQETQYF.

The chain links TRBV10-2 to TRBJ2-3, with 15 bases aligning to TRBD2. CDR3 length: 15 amino acids. CDR1 and CDR2 (germline): WSHSY, SAAADI. Unmatched junction bases numbered 2, after V lost 4 bases and J lost 6 bases. The CDR3 loop is CASSGTSGGADTQYF. The CDR3 DNA sequence: TGCGCCAGCAGTGGGACTAGCGGGGGGGCTGATACGCAGTATTTT.

The rearrangement links TRBV27 to TRBJ2-1; 7 positions match TRBD1. Germline loops: CDR1 MNHEY, CDR2 SMNVEV (reference sequence). V was pared by 6 bases and J by 4 bases, with 3 bases of the junction left unmatched. The CDR3 contains 13 residues. The CDR3 protein is CASRLGQYNEQFF. The CDR3 DNA reads TGTGCCAGCAGGTTGGGACAGTACAATGAGCAGTTCTTC.

The V gene is TRBV6-2 or TRBV6-3, the J gene TRBJ1-1, with D possibly matching TRBD1 (6 bases). V was shortened by 5 bases and J by 1 base, with 20 bases between the two germline ends. Germline V CDR1 and CDR2: MNHEY, SVGEGT. CDR3 size: 17 residues. CDR3 sequence reads: CASSQIQGWGPNTEAFF. The CDR3 DNA reads TGTGCCAGCAGTCAGATACAGGGATGGGGGCCGAACACTGAAGCTTTCTTT.

V is TRBV6-2 or TRBV6-3 and J is TRBJ2-6; D uncertain. Trimming left V 7 bases short and J 0 bases short, with 13 bases between. This CDR3 region has 16 residues. CDR1 is MNHEY and CDR2 is SVGEGT in the germline V gene. The CDR3 DNA reads TGTGCCAGCACCCCTATGGCCGACTCTGGGGCCAACGTCCTGACTTTC. Translated, it gives CASTPMADSGANVLTF.

Here the CDR3 reads CASSGKWGITGELFF. The CDR3 DNA follows: TGTGCCAGTAGCGGAAAATGGGGGATCACCGGGGAGCTGTTTTTT. The chain combines TRBV19 with TRBJ2-2; tentatively, D is TRBD1 or TRBD2 (5 bases each). CDR1 is LNHDA, CDR2 SQIVND, per germline (reference sequence). This CDR3 contains 15 residues. Deletions cut 6 bases from V and 4 bases from J, with 15 bases between.

The V and J genes are TRBV5-6 and TRBJ2-1; 7 bases map to TRBD1. CDR1 is SGHDT and CDR2 is YYEEEE in the germline V gene. V trimming: 0 bases; J trimming: 15 bases; junction bases outside the gene matches: 6. The CDR3 sequence is 12 residues long. The CDR3 nucleotides are TGTGCCAGCAGCTTGGGACAGGGTTGGCCGTTCTTC. Translating it yields CASSLGQGWPFF.

The J gene is TRBJ2-7, the V gene TRBV18; 9 nucleotides match TRBD1. CDR3 length: 17 amino acids. Germline V gene data show CDR1 as KGHSH and CDR2 as LQKENI. Trimming cost V 2 bases and J 6 bases; bases outside gene matches: 14. CDR3 nucleotide sequence: TGTGCCAGCTCACCAAATGCGGCAGGGACAGGGTCATCCGAGCAGTACTTC. It specifies CASSPNAAGTGSSEQYF.

The chain combines TRBV12-5 with TRBJ1-5, with a possible D match to TRBD1 (6 bases). V was pared by 7 bases and J by 2 bases, with 12 bases between. Germline V gives CDR1 LGHNT, CDR2 FRNRAP. This CDR3 contains 14 residues. CDR3 residues: CASAAGDGNQPQHF. Written as DNA, the CDR3 is TGTGCTAGTGCGGCAGGGGATGGCAATCAGCCCCAGCATTTT.

The DNA for the CDR3 is TGCAGTGCTAGTAGGCTTTCACAGGGTGGAAACACCATATATTTT. Its translation is CSASRLSQGGNTIYF. The chain uses TRBV20-1 and TRBJ1-3; maybe TRBD1 (6 bases). The germline V gene encodes CDR1 DFQATT and CDR2 SNEGSKA (reference sequence). This CDR3 comprises 15 residues. Trimming took 3 bases from V and 3 from J, leaving 15 bases between them.

The V call is TRBV9, the J call TRBJ1-1; D might be TRBD1 (6 bases). Germline CDR1 reads SGDLS; CDR2 reads YYNGEE. Trimming shortened V by 3 bases and J by 0 bases, and 21 bases separated the two germline ends. The CDR3 is 18 residues long. CDR3 in DNA: TGTGCCAGCAGCGACAACCCCCGGGACACCTCGATGAACACTGAAGCTTTCTTT. It is translated as CASSDNPRDTSMNTEAFF.

V usage is TRBV5-4 and J usage is TRBJ1-2, with D uncertain. Germline CDR1 and CDR2: SGHNT and YYREEE (reference sequence). The CDR3 loop spans 15 amino acids. V was pared by 1 base and J by 1 base, with 11 bases between. The CDR3 nucleotides read TGTGCCAGCAGCTTGATGGGCAGCCGTAACTATGGCTACACCTTC. Translating it yields CASSLMGSRNYGYTF.

Only one count was recorded for this clone. This chain connects TRBV4-1 to TRBJ2-6; D is uncertain. Per germline, CDR1 MGHRA and CDR2 YSYEKL. The CDR3 consists of 17 residues. The V gene lost 0 bases and the J gene lost 0 bases, with 9 bases spanning the gap. The DNA of the CDR3 is TGCGCCAGCAGCCAAGATTTAGGGTTCTCTGGGGCCAACGTCCTGACTTTC. As protein: CASSQDLGFSGANVLTF.